What follows are 17 T cell receptor beta chains derived from one specimen sequenced in a study of blood T cell repertoires in COVID-19. Here immunoSEQ multiplex PCR was the method, and the copy in TCRdb shows in-frame clones only, minus some. The table shows 120,000 to 150,000 clones, with around four fifths occurring only once. Material: PBMCs or T cells enriched from blood (not recorded which). These receptors were taken from a woman aged 40 to 50 who had recovered from COVID-19.

The J gene is TRBJ2-7, the V gene TRBV7-7; perhaps TRBD1 as D (6 bases). The CDR3 runs 17 residues. Between the trimmed V and J ends, which lost 1 base and 2 bases, there was a span of 18 bases. The germline V gene encodes CDR1 SSHAT and CDR2 FNYEAQ (reference sequence). This CDR3 reads CASSLDPRQVGTYEQYF. DNA for the CDR3: TGTGCCAGCAGCTTAGACCCACGACAGGTCGGTACCTACGAGCAGTACTTC.

Only a few counts were recorded for this clone. J is TRBJ1-2 and V is TRBV6-1; D is perhaps TRBD1 (5 bases). Germline V gives CDR1 MNHNS, CDR2 SASEGT. Between the trimmed V and J ends, which lost 3 bases and 0 bases, there was a span of 5 bases. The CDR3 totals 13 residues. CDR3 amino acids: CASSETANYGYTF. The CDR3 DNA follows: TGTGCCAGCAGTGAGACAGCTAACTATGGCTACACCTTC.

In nucleotides, the CDR3 is TGTGCCAGCAGTTACTTCGCCAACCCTACCTACGAGCAGTACTTC. Translating it yields CASSYFANPTYEQYF. The chain recombines TRBV6-5 with TRBJ2-7; D unclear. Germline V gives CDR1 MNHEY, CDR2 SVGAGI. V gave up 1 base and J gave up 2 bases, with 12 bases separating them. The CDR3 totals 15 residues.

V is TRBV7-3 and J is TRBJ1-4; 9 bases fit TRBD1. From germline, CDR1 is SGHTA and CDR2 FQGTGA. The CDR3 is made up of 18 amino acids. Trimming removed 2 bases from V and 0 bases from J; junction bases left unmatched: 7. CDR3 sequence (DNA): TGTGCCAGCAGCTTAGATCCTGGACAGGGGTCAACTAATGAAAAACTGTTTTTT. Translation: CASSLDPGQGSTNEKLFF.

The chain carries TRBV24-1 and TRBJ2-1; a weak D match, TRBD2 (6 bases). This CDR3 spans 15 amino acids. Germline V gene data show CDR1 as KGHDR and CDR2 as SFDVKD. V was shortened by 4 bases and J by 4 bases, with 13 bases between the two germline ends. CDR3 sequence reads: CATSETTSWYNEQFF. DNA of the CDR3: TGTGCCACCAGTGAGACGACTAGTTGGTACAATGAGCAGTTCTTC.

This chain joins TRBV3-1 (or the pseudogene TRBV3-2) and TRBJ2-3, with 8 nucleotides matching TRBD2. Germline V gives CDR1 LGHDT, CDR2 YNNKEL (reference sequence). The CDR3 spans 21 residues. The trim removed 3 bases at V and 2 bases at J, leaving 22 bases unmatched. As DNA, the CDR3 is TGTGCCAGCAGCCAGCCCCAAGCAGGTCTGGCGGGAGGATTGGACACAGATACGCAGTATTTT. This encodes CASSQPQAGLAGGLDTDTQYF.

This clone was seen a handful of times. The gene calls are TRBV2 and TRBJ1-1; D is possibly TRBD1 (5 bases). There are 14 residues in the CDR3. V was shortened by 3 bases and J by 3 bases, with 11 bases between the two germline ends. Looked up from germline, CDR1 is SNHLY and CDR2 is FYNNEI. For the CDR3, the DNA is TGTGCCAGCAGTGAGTTAGGGGTCGACACTGAAGCTTTCTTT. It translates to CASSELGVDTEAFF.

The chain couples TRBV2 to TRBJ1-2, with TRBD1 matching over 7 bases. The V and J ends lost 2 bases and 4 bases, in that order; junction bases with no gene match: 4. In germline, CDR1 is SNHLY, CDR2 FYNNEI. CDR3 length equals 14 residues. The DNA for the CDR3 is TGTGCCAGCAGTGAACAGGGGGTGTCCTATGGCTACACCTTC. Encoded protein: CASSEQGVSYGYTF.

The J gene is TRBJ2-5, the V gene TRBV19; the D gene is possibly TRBD1 (7 bases). Germline CDR1 and CDR2: LNHDA and SQIVND (reference sequence). This CDR3 is built from 11 residues. V lost 6 bases and J 9 bases, leaving 11 bases between the germline ends. In DNA form, the CDR3 reads TGTGCCAGTAGGCAGGGGGAGGCCCAGTACTTC. This codes for CASRQGEAQYF.

The rearrangement uses TRBV19 and TRBJ1-3; no firm D call. Germline values: CDR1 LNHDA, CDR2 SQIVND (reference sequence). Between the trimmed V and J ends, which lost 2 bases and 2 bases, there was a span of 4 bases. The CDR3 length is 13 residues. The CDR3 DNA follows: TGTGCCAGTAGTATATCAGCTGGAAACACCATATATTTT. Its protein product is CASSISAGNTIYF.

This clone was seen once. The genes are TRBV10-3 and TRBJ2-7, with TRBD2 identical over 12 bases. J was trimmed by 7 bases and V by 4 bases; bases with no gene match: 8. The V gene's germline CDR1 is ENHRY and CDR2 SYGVKD. The CDR3 covers 15 residues. The CDR3 coding sequence is TGTGCCATCAGTGGGACTAGCGGGATGTTATATGAGCAGTACTTC. As protein: CAISGTSGMLYEQYF.

In this sample, this clone turned up once. This chain links TRBV5-5 with TRBJ2-2; no clear D. From germline, CDR1 is SGHKS and CDR2 YYEKEE (reference sequence). V shed 7 bases and J shed 0 bases, with 13 bases lying between them. The CDR3 spans 15 residues. CDR3 sequence: CASLGGPANTGELFF. The CDR3 DNA sequence: TGTGCCAGCCTAGGCGGCCCAGCGAACACCGGGGAGCTGTTTTTT.

The genes are TRBV2 and TRBJ2-2; 8 bases are a match to TRBD1. Germline assignment: CDR1 SNHLY and CDR2 FYNNEI. The trim removed 3 bases at V and 0 bases at J, leaving 6 bases unmatched. CDR3 size: 17 residues. This CDR3 is CASSEGRGLTNTGELFF. The CDR3 DNA is TGTGCCAGCAGTGAGGGCAGGGGGCTTACGAACACCGGGGAGCTGTTTTTT. The full variable domain, in which reference TRBV2 and TRBJ2-2 provide the parts outside the CDR3, is EPEVTQTPSHQVTQMGQEVILRCVPISNHLYFYWYRQILGQKVEFLVSFYNNEISEKSEIFDDQFSVERPDGSNFTLKIRSTKLEDSAMYFCASSEGRGLTNTGELFFGEGSRLTVL.

The CDR3 spells CASRVRGADTQYF. The CDR3 nucleotides are TGTGCCAGCAGGGTTCGCGGGGCAGATACGCAGTATTTT. The V and J genes are TRBV2 and TRBJ2-3; D possibly corresponds to TRBD2 (6 bases). The V end was cut by 6 bases, the J end by 4 bases, with 11 bases between. This CDR3 spans 13 amino acids. Germline loops: CDR1 SNHLY, CDR2 FYNNEI.

The rearrangement joins TRBV11-3 to TRBJ2-3; D gene uncertain. Germline V gene data show CDR1 as SGHNT and CDR2 as YENEEA. The CDR3 is made up of 12 amino acids. V was cut by 5 bases and J by 4 bases, with 7 bases left in between. The CDR3 is CASSPTPDTQYF. Here the CDR3 DNA reads TGTGCCAGCAGCCCCACTCCAGATACGCAGTATTTT. The full variable domain, with the rest looked up from reference TRBV11-3 and TRBJ2-3, is EAGVVQSPRYKIIEKKQPVAFWCNPISGHNTLYWYLQNLGQGPELLIRYENEEAVDDSQLPKDRFSAERLKGVDSTLKIQPAELGDSAVYLCASSPTPDTQYFGPGTRLTVL.

This chain connects TRBV29-1 to TRBJ2-1; D may be TRBD1 (6 bases). This CDR3 contains 13 residues. V shed 2 bases and J shed 2 bases, with 7 bases lying between them. CDR1 is SQVTM, CDR2 ANQGSEA, per germline. Written as DNA, the CDR3 is TGCAGCGTTGAACAGGGGACCTACAATGAGCAGTTCTTC. Residues: CSVEQGTYNEQFF.

The rearrangement joins TRBV29-1 to TRBJ2-7; TRBD1 might be the D (6 bases). Germline CDR1 reads SQVTM; CDR2 reads ANQGSEA. CDR3 length equals 14 residues. V shed 4 bases and J shed 4 bases, with 17 bases lying between them. Written as DNA, the CDR3 is TGCAGCGTTGTATTATTCGGACAGATATACGAGCAGTACTTC. It translates to CSVVLFGQIYEQYF.